This T cell receptor beta chain stems from a study of T cells in localized non-small cell lung cancer. Assay: immunoSEQ multiplex PCR; the TCRdb copy retains only in-frame clones and omits some. The sample shows 60,000 to 85,000 clones, 85% to 90% of them seen only once. Worth noting for this clone: Antigen: not known.

Overall study results and limits: A median of approximately 50 of the top 100 tumor clones appeared in adjacent lung, which was paired and uninvolved. Elevated circulating T cell density in blood was associated with longer overall survival. Clonality of T cells reached its maximum in uninvolved adjacent lung, surpassing tumor.

Per germline, CDR1 SGHDN and CDR2 FVKESK. V was clipped by 2 bases and J by 5 bases; unmatched bases: 7. The CDR3 length is 16 residues. This TCR was recovered from a male donor at least 60 years old with stage III squamous cell lung carcinoma. This sample comprised peripheral blood, obtained before any cancer treatment. The genes are TRBV14 and TRBJ2-5, with 11 bases lining up with TRBD1. The CDR3 sequence is CASSQRIRDRGETQYF. DNA for the CDR3: TGTGCCAGCAGCCAACGTATCCGGGACAGGGGGGAGACCCAGTACTTC.